This entry features one T cell receptor beta chain sequence. Clones were read by immunoSEQ multiplex PCR, and TCRdb kept only the in-frame ones, dropping some. The data show about 1 million clones, around 76% seen once. The data derive from a study of shared clonotypes between healthy human individuals. Germline assignment: CDR1 MNHEY and CDR2 SVGAGI. V dropped 10 bases and J dropped 2 bases, with 12 bases sitting between them. This CDR3 spans 13 amino acids. This sequence originates from a man aged 18-30 years in good health. Specimen: memory CD4+ T cells sorted from blood. Noted subset: CD45RA-negative fraction. The chain combines TRBV6-5 with TRBJ1-3; D possibly corresponds to TRBD1 (5 bases). The CDR3 sequence: CATQGTPGNTIYF. The CDR3 DNA sequence: TGTGCCACCCAAGGGACTCCTGGAAACACCATATATTTT.